This record looks at one T cell receptor (beta chain) sequence and its context. Its antigen target is currently unknown. There are no base qualities to consult, and no much larger clone falls within one base. The donors were roughly 40 Caucasian individuals from Russia, aged 6 to 90 years, who were systemically healthy. Each donor gave ten milliliters of peripheral blood, drawn into EDTA-treated Vacutainer tubes. Ficoll-Paque density-gradient centrifugation was used to isolate PBMCs, with at least 6 million per sample. Trizol reagent was used to extract total RNA from the PBMCs, yielding at least 6 micrograms per sample. For every donor, flow cytometry on a PBMC aliquot measured the percentage of naive CD45RAhigh/CD27high T cells. The sample is drawn from a study of blood T cells in healthy people across ages (dated by TCRdb to the mid-2010s). In the study overall: Template switching captured roughly one uniquely barcoded TCR beta cDNA molecule per two T cells in model experiments. To track age-related changes in TCR beta repertoire diversity, the study relied on deep sequencing normalized with unique cDNA molecular identifiers. The donors were split into four age groups: young (average about 15 years), middle-aged (roughly 40), aged (approximately 60) and long-lived (about 82). To avoid experimental bias, donors of different ages were distributed randomly across sequencing lanes. Two additional independent replicas of 1 million unique cDNA reads from the same blood draw were analyzed for two donors (one aged 18 to 29 and one aged 80 or older).

V loses 6 bases of germline sequence and J loses 4 bases, and the interval between the two ends is 18 bases. Reading from cysteine to phenylalanine, the CDR3 counts 15 amino acids. Of the read, only the CDR3 DNA is kept; its 45 bases are in frame from base 1. Per the germline V gene (reference sequence), MNHNY is the CDR1 and SVGAGI is the CDR2. What the authors observed across the whole study: Observed TCR beta diversity per million T cells fell roughly linearly with age, and a significant reduction was already apparent by age around 44. Estimates of total diversity based on one million sequenced T cells were regarded as lower bounds and as underestimates. Because the CMV infection status of the donors was unknown, age-related changes in expanded clonotypes may potentially have been confounded. Observed TCR beta diversity correlated strongly with the percentage of naive T cells measured by flow cytometry. Bulk unsorted PBMC profiling prevented conclusive comparison of naive and antigen-experienced compartments. The long-lived group showed more naive CD4+ T cells, fewer expanded clones and increased TCR diversity than the aged group, suggesting age selection.

Library construction relied on 5' RACE. The listed sequencing device is Illumina HiSeq 2500. A second PCR of about 7 to 12 cycles was run with a J-beta primer mix and a sample-barcoded 5' primer. A unique molecular identifier was introduced onto each TCR beta cDNA molecule by a template-switch 5' adaptor carrying 12 random nucleotides. At least 2.5 million CDR3-containing paired-end reads were obtained from each sample. All of the RNA was converted into first-strand cDNA using the Mint cDNA synthesis kit, with a TRBC-specific oligonucleotide serving as the primer. After uracil-DNA glycosylase treatment, a first 18-cycle PCR used universal primers M1SS and BC2_uni_R on all cDNA. In the authors' own workflow: For normalization, 1 million high-quality reads, each with a distinct molecular identifier, were randomly selected from each sample. Reads with shared molecular identifiers were discarded instead of being binned into consensus sequences. MiTCR, run with a Q25 quality threshold and the strictest error-elimination algorithm, handled CDR3 identification, clonotype clustering and error correction. A nonparametric unseen species model with Euler transformation was used to estimate a lower bound on total TCR beta diversity. The public reads were run again by TCRdb, first through fastp at Q25 and then through MiXCR, and only productive beta chains were kept. Duplicate CDR3 protein sequences are folded into a single record with the most common DNA and genes. The V and J calls here are based on TCRdb, not the publication. This sample lists about 2 million distinct CDR3 sequences; roughly 49% were detected once. Roughly 2.1% of the sample belongs to the ten largest clones.

In this chain, TRBV6-6 is recombined with TRBJ2-5; the D gene is perhaps TRBD1, from 6 matching bases. Sequenced material: blood. This TCR derives from a middle-aged woman in good health. The CDR3 sequence is CASRERLTGLETQYF. In nucleotide form, the sequence is TGTGCCAGCAGGGAAAGACTTACAGGGTTAGAGACCCAGTACTTC.